This TCR beta chain was sequenced in a study of T cells in Graves' hyperthyroidism and ophthalmopathy. The sample holds a few counts of this clonotype. Between the trimmed V and J ends, which lost 5 bases and 6 bases, there was a span of 17 bases. This CDR3 comprises 14 residues. CDR1 is DFQATT and CDR2 is SNEGSKA in the germline V gene (reference sequence). Criteria for exclusion of patients were uncontrolled infection, other autoimmune disease, pregnancy or lactation. Researchers amplified the TCR beta CDR3 regions from RNA transcripts. The study used the HTBI primer set for a first-round RT-PCR of the TCR CDR3. Each CDR3 protein is one row after TCRdb ran MiXCR on the multiplex PCR reads. The sample has 600,000 to 750,000 distinct CDR3 sequences; 17% are singletons.

The genes are TRBV20-1 and TRBJ2-1; D tentatively fits TRBD1 or TRBD2 (7 bases each). The clonotype originates from a man aged 50 to 59 with Graves' hyperthyroidism. Material for sequencing was blood. The CDR3 loop reads CSAERDSASNEQFF. The CDR3 DNA reads TGCAGTGCTGAGCGGGACAGTGCATCCAATGAGCAGTTCTTC.